In this sample, the clone carrying this TCR beta chain turned up once. The sample carries other DNA sequences with the same CDR3. In the study's own analysis: From reference gene primer amplification, estimates of nucleated cell counts were derived. TCRdb's table, derived via immunoSEQ multiplex PCR, lists solely in-frame clones and lacks some. Clone size and V and J calls were adopted from that table, with D and trimming inferred from the DNA. The sample yields 95,000 to 150,000 clones, 65% to 90% seen once. The sample comes from a study of blood T cell repertoires in COVID-19. On the study more broadly: Material from acute and convalescent COVID-19 was sourced from the United States, Italy and Spain. Sources were T cells, B-cell-depleted T cells, or PBMCs; the material itself was cDNA or gDNA.

The V gene lost 2 bases and the J gene lost 5 bases, with 12 bases spanning the gap. CDR1 and CDR2 from the germline V gene are MNHEY and SVGEGT. This CDR3 region has 14 residues. Sequenced material: peripheral blood. This chain links TRBV6-2 or TRBV6-3 with TRBJ1-1; D unresolved. This receptor was identified in a woman of 80 years or more with acute or convalescent COVID-19. Written as DNA, the CDR3 is TGTGCCAGCAGTTACGTCGGCGGAGGGACTGAAGCTTTCTTT. Amino acid sequence: CASSYVGGGTEAFF.